This T cell receptor beta chain was captured in a study of blood T cells in healthy people across ages. Regarding this clonotype: Its cognate antigen is unknown.

Germline CDR1 reads SEHNR; CDR2 reads FQNEAQ (reference sequence). The V and J ends lost 4 bases and 4 bases, in that order; junction bases with no gene match: 19. This CDR3 is 19 amino acids long. Sample-barcoded 5' priming and a J-beta primer mix drove a second PCR of 7 to 11 cycles. Each cDNA was tagged by a template-switch adaptor containing 12 random nucleotides. No fewer than 3 million CDR3-containing paired-end reads came from each sample. MiXCR, run by TCRdb on the 5' RACE reads, gives a single entry per CDR3 protein. The data contain more than 650,000 distinct CDR3 sequences, approximately 22% of them singletons. Notes on the study in general: CMV infection status of these donors was not known.

This chain links TRBV7-9 with TRBJ2-3; 8 bases align to TRBD1. This clonotype originated in a man aged 65 to 85 in good health. Sequencing was carried out using blood. The CDR3 nucleotides are TGTGCCAGCAGCTCTTACCCTAGGCCCGGGACAGGCGTTCCAGATACGCAGTATTTT. It codes for CASSSYPRPGTGVPDTQYF. The whole variable domain, filled in from reference TRBV7-9 and TRBJ2-3, reads DTGVSQNPRHKITKRGQNVTFRCDPISEHNRLYWYRQTLGQGPEFLTYFQNEAQLEKSRLLSDRFSAERPKGSFSTLEIQRTEQGDSAMYLCASSSYPRPGTGVPDTQYFGPGTRLTVL.